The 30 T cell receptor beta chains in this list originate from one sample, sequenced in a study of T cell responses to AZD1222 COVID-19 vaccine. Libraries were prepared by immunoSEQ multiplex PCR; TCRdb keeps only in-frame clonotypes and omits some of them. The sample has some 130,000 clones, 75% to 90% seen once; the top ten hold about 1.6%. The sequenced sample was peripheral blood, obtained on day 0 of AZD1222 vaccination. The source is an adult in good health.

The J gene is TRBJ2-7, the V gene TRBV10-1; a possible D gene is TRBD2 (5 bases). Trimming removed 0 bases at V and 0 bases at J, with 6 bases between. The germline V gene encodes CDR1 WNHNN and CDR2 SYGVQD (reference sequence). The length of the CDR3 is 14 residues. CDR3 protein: CASSESGDSYEQYF. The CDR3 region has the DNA TGCGCCAGCAGTGAGTCCGGGGACTCCTACGAGCAGTACTTC.

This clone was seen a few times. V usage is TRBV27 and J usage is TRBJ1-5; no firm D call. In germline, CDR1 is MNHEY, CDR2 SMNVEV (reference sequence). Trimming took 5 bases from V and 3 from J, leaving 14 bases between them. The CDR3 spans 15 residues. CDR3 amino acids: CASSPLGGNNQPQHF. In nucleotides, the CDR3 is TGTGCCAGCAGTCCCTTGGGAGGGAACAATCAGCCCCAGCATTTT.

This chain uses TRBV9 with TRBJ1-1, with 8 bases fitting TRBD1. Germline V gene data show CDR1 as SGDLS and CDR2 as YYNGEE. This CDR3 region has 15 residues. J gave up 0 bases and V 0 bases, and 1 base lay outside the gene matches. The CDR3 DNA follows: TGTGCCAGCAGCGTAGAGACAGGGGTGAACACTGAAGCTTTCTTT. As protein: CASSVETGVNTEAFF. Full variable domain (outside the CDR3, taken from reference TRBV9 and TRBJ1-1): DSGVTQTPKHLITATGQRVTLRCSPRSGDLSVYWYQQSLDQGLQFLIQYYNGEERAKGNILERFSAQQFPDLHSELNLSSLELGDSALYFCASSVETGVNTEAFFGQGTRLTVV.

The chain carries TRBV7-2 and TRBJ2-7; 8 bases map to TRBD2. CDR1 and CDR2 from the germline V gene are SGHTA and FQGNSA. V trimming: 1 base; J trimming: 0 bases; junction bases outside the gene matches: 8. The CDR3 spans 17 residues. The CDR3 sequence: CASSLVGGGPSSYEQYF. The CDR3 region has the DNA TGTGCCAGCAGCTTAGTGGGCGGGGGGCCGAGCTCCTACGAGCAGTACTTC.

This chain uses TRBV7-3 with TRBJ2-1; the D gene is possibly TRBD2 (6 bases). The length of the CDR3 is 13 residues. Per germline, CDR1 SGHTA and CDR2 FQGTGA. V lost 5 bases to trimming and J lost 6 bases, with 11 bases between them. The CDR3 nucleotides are TGTGCCAGCAGCGTAGCGGCGACCAATGAGCAGTTCTTC. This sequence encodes CASSVAATNEQFF.

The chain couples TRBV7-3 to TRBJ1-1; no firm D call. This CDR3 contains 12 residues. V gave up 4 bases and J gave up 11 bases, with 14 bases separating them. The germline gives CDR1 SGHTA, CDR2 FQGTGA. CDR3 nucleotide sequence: TGTGCCAGCAGCTCCACATCCCCCGAGGCTTTCTTT. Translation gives CASSSTSPEAFF.

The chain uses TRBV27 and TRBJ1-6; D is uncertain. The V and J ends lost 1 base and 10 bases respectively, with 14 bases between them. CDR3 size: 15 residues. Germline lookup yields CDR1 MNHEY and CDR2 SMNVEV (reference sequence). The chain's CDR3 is CASSLLSGTGSPLHF. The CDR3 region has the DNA TGTGCCAGCAGTTTATTGTCGGGTACTGGCTCACCCCTCCACTTT.

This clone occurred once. The DNA of the CDR3 is TGCGCCAGCAGCTTGTCCGGGACAGCCGCAGGGGAGCAGTACTTC. Its translation: CASSLSGTAAGEQYF. The rearrangement uses TRBV5-1 and TRBJ2-7; 7 bases agree with TRBD1. There are 15 residues in the CDR3. Germline V lookup: CDR1 SGHRS, CDR2 YFSETQ. V gave up 1 base and J gave up 7 bases; unmatched junction bases: 11.

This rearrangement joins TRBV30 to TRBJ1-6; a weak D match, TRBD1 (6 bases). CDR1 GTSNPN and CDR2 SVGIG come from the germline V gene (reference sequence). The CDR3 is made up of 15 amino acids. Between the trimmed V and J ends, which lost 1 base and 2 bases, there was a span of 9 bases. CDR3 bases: TGTGCCTGGAGTGCTGGGGGGCCCTATAATTCACCCCTCCACTTT. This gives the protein CAWSAGGPYNSPLHF.

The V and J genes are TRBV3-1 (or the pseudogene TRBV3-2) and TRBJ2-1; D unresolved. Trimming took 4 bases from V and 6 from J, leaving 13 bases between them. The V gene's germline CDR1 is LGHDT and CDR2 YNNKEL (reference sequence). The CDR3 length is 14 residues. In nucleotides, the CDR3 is TGTGCCAGCAGCCCCTCCTTACACGGCAATGAGCAGTTCTTC. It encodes CASSPSLHGNEQFF.

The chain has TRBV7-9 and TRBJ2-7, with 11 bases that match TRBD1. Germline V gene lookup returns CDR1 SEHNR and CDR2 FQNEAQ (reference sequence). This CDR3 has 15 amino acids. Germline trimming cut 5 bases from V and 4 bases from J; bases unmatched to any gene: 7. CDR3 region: CASSPDRGHSYEQYF. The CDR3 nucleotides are TGTGCCAGCAGCCCGGACAGGGGGCATTCTTACGAGCAGTACTTC.

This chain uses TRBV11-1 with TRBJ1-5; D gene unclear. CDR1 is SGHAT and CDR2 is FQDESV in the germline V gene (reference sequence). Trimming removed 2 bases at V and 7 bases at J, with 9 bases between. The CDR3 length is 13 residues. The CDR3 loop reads CASSLNRNQPQHF. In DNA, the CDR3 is TGTGCCAGCAGCTTAAACCGTAACCAGCCCCAGCATTTT.

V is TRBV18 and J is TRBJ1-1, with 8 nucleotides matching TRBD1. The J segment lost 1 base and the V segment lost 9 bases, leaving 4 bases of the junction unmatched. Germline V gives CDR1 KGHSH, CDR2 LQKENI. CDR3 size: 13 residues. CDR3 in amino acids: CASDRGTNTEAFF. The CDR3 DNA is TGTGCCAGTGACAGGGGAACGAACACTGAAGCTTTCTTT.

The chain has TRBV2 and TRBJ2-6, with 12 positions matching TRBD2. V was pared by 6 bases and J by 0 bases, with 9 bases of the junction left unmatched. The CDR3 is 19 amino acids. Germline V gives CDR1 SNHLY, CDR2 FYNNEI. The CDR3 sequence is CASRQLAGGFSSGANVLTF. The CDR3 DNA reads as TGTGCCAGCAGGCAACTAGCGGGGGGCTTCAGCTCTGGGGCCAACGTCCTGACTTTC.

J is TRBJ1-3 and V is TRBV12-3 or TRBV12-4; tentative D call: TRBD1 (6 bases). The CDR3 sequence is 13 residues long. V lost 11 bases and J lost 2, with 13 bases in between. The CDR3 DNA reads TGTGCCGAACGAGGACAGCCTGGAAACACCATATATTTT. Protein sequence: CAERGQPGNTIYF.

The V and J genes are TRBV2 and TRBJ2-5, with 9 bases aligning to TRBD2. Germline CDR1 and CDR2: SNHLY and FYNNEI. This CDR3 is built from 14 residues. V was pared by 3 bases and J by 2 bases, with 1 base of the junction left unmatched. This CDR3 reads CASSDLAGQETQYF. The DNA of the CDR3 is TGTGCCAGCAGTGATCTAGCGGGACAAGAGACCCAGTACTTC.

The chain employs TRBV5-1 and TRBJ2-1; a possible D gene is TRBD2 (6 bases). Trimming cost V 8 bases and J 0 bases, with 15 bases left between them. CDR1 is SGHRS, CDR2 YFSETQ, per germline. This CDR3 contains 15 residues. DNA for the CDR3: TGCGCCAGAGTGCATAGCGGAAGCTCCTACAATGAGCAGTTCTTC. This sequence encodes CARVHSGSSYNEQFF.

The CDR3 sequence is CASSLSDRNTEAFF. The CDR3 nucleotides are TGTGCCAGCAGCTTATCGGACAGAAACACTGAAGCTTTCTTT. The rearrangement links TRBV7-9 to TRBJ1-1; maybe TRBD1 (6 bases). CDR3 length equals 14 residues. CDR1 SEHNR and CDR2 FQNEAQ come from the germline V gene (reference sequence). The V end lost 2 bases, the J end lost 2 bases, and 9 bases lay between the germline ends. The full variable domain, with the rest looked up from reference TRBV7-9 and TRBJ1-1, is DTGVSQNPRHKITKRGQNVTFRCDPISEHNRLYWYRQTLGQGPEFLTYFQNEAQLEKSRLLSDRFSAERPKGSFSTLEIQRTEQGDSAMYLCASSLSDRNTEAFFGQGTRLTVV.

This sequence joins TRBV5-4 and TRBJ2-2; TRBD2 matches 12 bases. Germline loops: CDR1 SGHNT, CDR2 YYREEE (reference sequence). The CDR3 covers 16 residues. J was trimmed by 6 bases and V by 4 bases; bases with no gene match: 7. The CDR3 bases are TGTGCCAGCAGCAAGACTAGCGGGAGTGGGGCCGGGGAGCTGTTTTTT. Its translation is CASSKTSGSGAGELFF.

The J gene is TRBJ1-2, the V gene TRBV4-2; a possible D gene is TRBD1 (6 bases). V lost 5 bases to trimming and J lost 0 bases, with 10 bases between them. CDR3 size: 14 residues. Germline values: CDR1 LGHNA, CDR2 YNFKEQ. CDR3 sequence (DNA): TGTGCCAGCAGCAGGGGGAGTTCTAACTATGGCTACACCTTC. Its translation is CASSRGSSNYGYTF.

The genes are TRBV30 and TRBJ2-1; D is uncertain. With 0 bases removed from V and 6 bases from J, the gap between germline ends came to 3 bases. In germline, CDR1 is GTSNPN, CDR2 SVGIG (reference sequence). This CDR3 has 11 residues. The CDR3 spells CAWSVGNEQFF. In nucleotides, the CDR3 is TGTGCCTGGAGTGTCGGCAATGAGCAGTTCTTC.

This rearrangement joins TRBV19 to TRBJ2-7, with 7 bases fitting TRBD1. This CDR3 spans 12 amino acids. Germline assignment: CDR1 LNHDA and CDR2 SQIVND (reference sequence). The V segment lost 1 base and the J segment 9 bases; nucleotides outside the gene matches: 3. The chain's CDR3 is CASSIGRDRQYF. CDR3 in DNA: TGTGCCAGTAGTATAGGCCGGGACAGGCAGTACTTC. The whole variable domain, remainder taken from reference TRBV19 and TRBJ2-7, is DGGITQSPKYLFRKEGQNVTLSCEQNLNHDAMYWYRQDPGQGLRLIYYSQIVNDFQKGDIAEGYSVSREKKESFPLTVTSAQKNPTAFYLCASSIGRDRQYFGPGTRLTVT.

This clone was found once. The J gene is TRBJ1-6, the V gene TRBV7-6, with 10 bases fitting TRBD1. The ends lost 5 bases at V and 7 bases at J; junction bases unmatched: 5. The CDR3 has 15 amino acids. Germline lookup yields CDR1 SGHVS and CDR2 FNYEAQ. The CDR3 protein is CASSPRTGGNSPLHF. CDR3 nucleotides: TGTGCCAGCAGCCCGAGGACAGGGGGAAATTCACCCCTCCACTTT.

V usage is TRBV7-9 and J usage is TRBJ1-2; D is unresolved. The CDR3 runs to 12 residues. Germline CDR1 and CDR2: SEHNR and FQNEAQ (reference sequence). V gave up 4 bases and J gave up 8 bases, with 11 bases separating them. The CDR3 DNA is TGTGCCAGCAGCTCCCGGGCAGAAGGCTACACCTTC. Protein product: CASSSRAEGYTF.

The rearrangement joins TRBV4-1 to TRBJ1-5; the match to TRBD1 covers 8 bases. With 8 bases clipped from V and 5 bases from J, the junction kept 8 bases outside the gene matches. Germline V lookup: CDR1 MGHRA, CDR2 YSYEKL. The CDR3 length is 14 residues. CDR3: CASRGQGFYQPQHF. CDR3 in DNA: TGCGCCAGCCGAGGACAGGGCTTTTATCAGCCCCAGCATTTT.

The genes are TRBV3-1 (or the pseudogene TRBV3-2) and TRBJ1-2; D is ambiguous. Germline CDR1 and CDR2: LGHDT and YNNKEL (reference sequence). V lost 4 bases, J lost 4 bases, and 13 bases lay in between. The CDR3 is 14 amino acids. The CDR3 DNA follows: TGTGCCAGCAGCCTTCGGGTTTTCCCCTATGGCTACACCTTC. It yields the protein CASSLRVFPYGYTF.

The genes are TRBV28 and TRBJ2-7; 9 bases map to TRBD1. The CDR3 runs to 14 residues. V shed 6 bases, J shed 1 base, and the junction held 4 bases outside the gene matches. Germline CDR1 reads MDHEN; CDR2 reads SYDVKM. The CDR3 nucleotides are TGTGCCAGCAGAGGGACAGGGCAGTCCTACGAGCAGTACTTC. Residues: CASRGTGQSYEQYF.

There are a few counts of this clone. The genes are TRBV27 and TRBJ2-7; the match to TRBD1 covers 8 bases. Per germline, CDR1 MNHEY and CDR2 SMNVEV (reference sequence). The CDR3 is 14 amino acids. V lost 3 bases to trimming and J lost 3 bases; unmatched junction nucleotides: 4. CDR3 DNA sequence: TGTGCCAGCAGTTTTCTCGACAGGGGCTACGAGCAGTACTTC. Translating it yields CASSFLDRGYEQYF.

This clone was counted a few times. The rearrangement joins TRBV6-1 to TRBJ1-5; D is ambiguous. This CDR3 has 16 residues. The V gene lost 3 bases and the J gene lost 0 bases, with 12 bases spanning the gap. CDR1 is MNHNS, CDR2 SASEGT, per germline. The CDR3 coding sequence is TGTGCCAGCAGTGACCTCAGAGGTTTTAGCAATCAGCCCCAGCATTTT. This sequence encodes CASSDLRGFSNQPQHF.

CDR3 sequence: CASNGRRGSTDTQYF. CDR3 coding DNA: TGTGCCAGCAACGGGAGGCGGGGTAGCACAGATACGCAGTATTTT. J is TRBJ2-3 and V is TRBV6-5; 7 nucleotides agree with TRBD2. Germline V lookup: CDR1 MNHEY, CDR2 SVGAGI. The trim removed 7 bases at V and 0 bases at J, leaving 7 bases unmatched. The CDR3 consists of 15 residues.